These T cell receptor beta chains were read from a single sample in a study of patients and donors after allogeneic stem cell transplantation. TCRdb re-called the RT-PCR reads through MiXCR, storing one row per CDR3 protein. The sample records hundreds of thousands of distinct CDR3 sequences, 16% being singletons. Sequencing was carried out using blood, either unsorted or a sorted T cell fraction (not recorded which). These receptors were obtained from a human donor who was either an allogeneic HSCT recipient or a stem cell or donor lymphocyte infusion donor (not recorded which). It is not recorded whose cells these are; they may come from a transplant donor. Both conserved end residues are part of each CDR3. A D gene is named only where the DNA matches it firmly. Rows give clone size only sometimes, using once, few, many, or a class for an expanded clone.

V gene	D gene	J gene	clone size	CDR3 DNA	CDR3 protein
TRBV20-1	.	TRBJ1-5	many	TGCAGTGCTAGAAATCCCAATCAGCCCCAGCATTTT	CSARNPNQPQHF
TRBV2	TRBD2	TRBJ2-4	.	TGTGCCAGCAGAAGGACACCGACTAGCGGGAGGGACGGGGCCAAAAACATTCAGTACTTC	CASRRTPTSGRDGAKNIQYF
TRBV3-1	.	TRBJ1-4	.	TGTGCCACCGCCTCTGTGGAAAAACTGTTTTTT	CATASVEKLFF
TRBV3-1	TRBD1	TRBJ1-2	.	TGTGCCAGCCCGAGACAGGGGCCTTTCGGAGGCTACACCTTC	CASPRQGPFGGYTF
TRBV5-1	.	TRBJ1-1	.	TGCGCCAGCAGCACCCTAGGGGGCACTGAAGCTTTCTTT	CASSTLGGTEAFF
TRBV19	.	TRBJ1-2	.	TGTGCCAGTACTGAGGCAGCCACCTACACCTTC	CASTEAATYTF
TRBV7-7	TRBD2	TRBJ2-1	.	TGTGCCAGCAGCTTAGGGGCGGGAGTGGGCCATGAGCAGTTCTTC	CASSLGAGVGHEQFF
TRBV7-3	.	TRBJ2-3	.	TGTGCCAGCAGCTTAGAACTAGCAAGAGATACGCAGTATTTT	CASSLELARDTQYF
TRBV15	TRBD1	TRBJ1-1	few	TGTGCCACCAGCAGAGCCGACAGGGAGAACACTGAAGCTTTCTTT	CATSRADRENTEAFF
TRBV7-6	.	TRBJ2-7	.	TGTGCCAGCAGCTCCGGGCTAGGCGGTTCCGAGCAGTACTTC	CASSSGLGGSEQYF
TRBV15	TRBD1	TRBJ2-3	.	TGTGCCACCAGCAGAGACCGACAGGGGCGAACAGATACGCAGTATTTT	CATSRDRQGRTDTQYF
TRBV6-5	.	TRBJ1-1	few	TGTGCCAGCAGTTACTCCTCTACAGCGGTGCGCACTGAAGCTTTCTTT	CASSYSSTAVRTEAFF
TRBV6-2/TRBV6-3	TRBD1	TRBJ2-7	few	TGTGCCAGCAGTTACTCGAGGGACAGGGGACACTACGAGCAGTACTTC	CASSYSRDRGHYEQYF
TRBV11-1	.	TRBJ1-4	few	TGTGCCAGCAGCGATCATCATCTCCGGTCGGGCACTAATGAAAAACTGTTTTTT	CASSDHHLRSGTNEKLFF
TRBV19	.	TRBJ1-1	few	TGTGCCAGTAGTATGGGACACGGATTGAACACTGAAGCTTTCTTT	CASSMGHGLNTEAFF
TRBV18	TRBD2	TRBJ2-7	few	TGTGCCAGCTCACCACGGACTAGCGGGGGCAGGGAGCAGTACTTC	CASSPRTSGGREQYF
TRBV11-2	.	TRBJ1-1	few	TGTGCCAGCAGCTTAAATGCTGAAGCTTTCTTT	CASSLNAEAFF
TRBV11-2	.	TRBJ2-7	few	TGTGCCAGCAGCTTCCCCGGACAGGAGGGGTACTTC	CASSFPGQEGYF
TRBV20-1	.	TRBJ2-2	.	TGCAGTGCTAGGGGACTTTCGAACACCGGGGAGCTGTTTTTT	CSARGLSNTGELFF
TRBV7-2	.	TRBJ1-4	.	TGTGCCAGCAGCCGTGACCGGTCTAATGAAAAACTGTTTTTT	CASSRDRSNEKLFF
TRBV29-1	.	TRBJ2-7	few	TGCAGCGTTGAAGACTATCCCACCTACGAGCAGTACTTC	CSVEDYPTYEQYF
TRBV12-3/TRBV12-4	.	TRBJ2-3	many	TGTGCCAGCAGTCTTCCCCCCTATAGGGACACAGATACGCAGTATTTT	CASSLPPYRDTDTQYF